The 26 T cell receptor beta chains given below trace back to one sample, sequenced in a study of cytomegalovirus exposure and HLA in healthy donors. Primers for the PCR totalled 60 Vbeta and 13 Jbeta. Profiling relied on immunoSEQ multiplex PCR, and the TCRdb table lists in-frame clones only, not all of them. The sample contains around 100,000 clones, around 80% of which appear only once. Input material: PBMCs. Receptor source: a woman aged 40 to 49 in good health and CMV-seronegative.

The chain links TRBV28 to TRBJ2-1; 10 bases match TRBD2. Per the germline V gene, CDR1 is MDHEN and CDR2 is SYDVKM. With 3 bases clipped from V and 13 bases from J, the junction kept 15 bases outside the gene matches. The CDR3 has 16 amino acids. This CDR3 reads CASSFPLLLAGVDQFF. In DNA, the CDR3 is TGTGCCAGCAGTTTCCCCCTTTTGCTAGCGGGAGTAGATCAGTTCTTC.

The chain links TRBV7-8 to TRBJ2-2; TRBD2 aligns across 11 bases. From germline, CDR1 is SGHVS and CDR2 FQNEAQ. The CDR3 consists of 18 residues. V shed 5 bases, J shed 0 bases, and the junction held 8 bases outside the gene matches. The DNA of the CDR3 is TGTGCCAGCAGCGCAACGGGACTAGCGGTCCCGAACACCGGGGAGCTGTTTTTT. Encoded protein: CASSATGLAVPNTGELFF.

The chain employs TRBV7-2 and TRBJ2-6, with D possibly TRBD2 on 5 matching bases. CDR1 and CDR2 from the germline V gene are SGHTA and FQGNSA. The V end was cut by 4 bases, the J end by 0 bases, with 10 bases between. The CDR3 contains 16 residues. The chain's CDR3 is CASSSRGYSGANVLTF. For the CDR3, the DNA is TGTGCCAGCAGCTCTAGAGGGTACTCTGGGGCCAACGTCCTGACTTTC. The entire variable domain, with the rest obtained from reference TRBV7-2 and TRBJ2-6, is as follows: GAGVSQSPSNKVTEKGKDVELRCDPISGHTALYWYRQSLGQGLEFLIYFQGNSAPDKSGLPSDRFSAERTGGSVSTLTIQRTQQEDSAVYLCASSSRGYSGANVLTFGAGSRLTVL.

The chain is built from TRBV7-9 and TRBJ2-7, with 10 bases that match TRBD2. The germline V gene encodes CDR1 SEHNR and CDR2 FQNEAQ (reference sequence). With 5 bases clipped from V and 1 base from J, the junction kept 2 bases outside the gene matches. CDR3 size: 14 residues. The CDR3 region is CASSKLAGSYEQYF. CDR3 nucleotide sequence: TGTGCCAGCAGCAAACTAGCGGGATCCTACGAGCAGTACTTC.

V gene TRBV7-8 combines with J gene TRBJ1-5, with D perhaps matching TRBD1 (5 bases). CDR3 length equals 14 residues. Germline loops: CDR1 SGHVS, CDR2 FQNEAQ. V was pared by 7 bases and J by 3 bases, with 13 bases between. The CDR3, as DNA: TGTGCCAGCAACAAAGGGACTTACAATCAGCCCCAGCATTTT. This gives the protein CASNKGTYNQPQHF.

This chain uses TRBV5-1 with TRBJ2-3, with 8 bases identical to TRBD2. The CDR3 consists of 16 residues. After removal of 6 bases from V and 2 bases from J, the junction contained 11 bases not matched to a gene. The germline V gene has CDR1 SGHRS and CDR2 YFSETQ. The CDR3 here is CASILGSGINTDTQYF. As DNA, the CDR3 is TGCGCCAGCATCCTCGGTAGCGGGATAAACACAGATACGCAGTATTTT.

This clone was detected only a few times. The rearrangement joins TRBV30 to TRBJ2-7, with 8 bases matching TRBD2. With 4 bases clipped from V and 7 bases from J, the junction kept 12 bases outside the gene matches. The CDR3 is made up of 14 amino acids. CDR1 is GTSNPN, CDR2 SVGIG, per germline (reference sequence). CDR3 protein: CAWTTGRGAREQYF. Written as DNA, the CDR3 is TGTGCCTGGACTACCGGGAGGGGGGCGAGGGAGCAGTACTTC.

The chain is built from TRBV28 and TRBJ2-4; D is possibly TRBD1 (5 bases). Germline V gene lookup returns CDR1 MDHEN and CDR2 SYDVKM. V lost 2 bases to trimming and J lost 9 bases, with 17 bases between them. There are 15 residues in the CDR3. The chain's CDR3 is CASSLRAGKSGIQYF. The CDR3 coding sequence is TGTGCCAGCAGTTTAAGGGCAGGGAAGAGTGGCATTCAGTACTTC.

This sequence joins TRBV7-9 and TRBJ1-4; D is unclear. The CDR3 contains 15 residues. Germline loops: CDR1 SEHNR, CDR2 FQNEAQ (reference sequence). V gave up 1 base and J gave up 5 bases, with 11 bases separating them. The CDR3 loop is CASSLGATRNEKLFF. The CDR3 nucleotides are TGTGCCAGCAGCTTAGGGGCAACCCGAAATGAAAAACTGTTTTTT.

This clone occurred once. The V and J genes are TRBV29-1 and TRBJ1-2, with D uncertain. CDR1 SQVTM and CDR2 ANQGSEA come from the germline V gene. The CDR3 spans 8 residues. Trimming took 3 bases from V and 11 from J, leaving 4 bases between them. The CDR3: CSVDRYTF. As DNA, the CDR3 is TGCAGCGTTGATCGGTACACCTTC.

CDR3 in amino acids: CAIRKTGGDNEQYF. In nucleotides, the CDR3 is TGTGCCATCAGGAAGACAGGGGGTGACAACGAGCAGTACTTC. V is TRBV10-3 and J is TRBJ2-7; 9 positions agree with TRBD1. V lost 6 bases, J lost 5 bases, and 8 bases stayed unmatched. The CDR3 covers 14 residues. Looked up from germline, CDR1 is ENHRY and CDR2 is SYGVKD.

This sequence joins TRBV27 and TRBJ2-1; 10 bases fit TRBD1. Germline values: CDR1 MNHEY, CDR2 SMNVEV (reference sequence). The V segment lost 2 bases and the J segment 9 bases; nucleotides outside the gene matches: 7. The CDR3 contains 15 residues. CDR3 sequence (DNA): TGTGCCAGCAGTTTAGCGGGACAGGGGTCTATTGAGCAGTTCTTC. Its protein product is CASSLAGQGSIEQFF.

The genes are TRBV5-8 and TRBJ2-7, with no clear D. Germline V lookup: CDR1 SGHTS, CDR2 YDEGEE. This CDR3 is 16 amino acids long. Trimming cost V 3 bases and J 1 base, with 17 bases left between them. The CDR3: CASSWNVERRSYEQYF. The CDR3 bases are TGTGCCAGCAGCTGGAACGTGGAGCGAAGGTCCTACGAGCAGTACTTC.

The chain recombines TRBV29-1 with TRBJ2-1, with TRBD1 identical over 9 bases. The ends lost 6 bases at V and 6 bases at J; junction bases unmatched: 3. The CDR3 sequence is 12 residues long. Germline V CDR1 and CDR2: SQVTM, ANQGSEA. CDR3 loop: CSVGQGINEQFF. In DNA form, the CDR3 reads TGCAGCGTGGGACAGGGTATCAATGAGCAGTTCTTC.

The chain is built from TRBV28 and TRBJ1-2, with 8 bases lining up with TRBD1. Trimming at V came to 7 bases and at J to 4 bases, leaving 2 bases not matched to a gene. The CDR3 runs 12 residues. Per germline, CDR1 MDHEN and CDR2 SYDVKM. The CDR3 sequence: CASTDRGYGYTF. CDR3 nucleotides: TGTGCCAGCACCGACAGGGGCTATGGCTACACCTTC.

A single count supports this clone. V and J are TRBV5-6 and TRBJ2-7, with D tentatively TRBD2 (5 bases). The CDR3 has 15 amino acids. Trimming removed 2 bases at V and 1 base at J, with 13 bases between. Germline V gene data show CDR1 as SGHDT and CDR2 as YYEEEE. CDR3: CASSFKRASSYEQYF. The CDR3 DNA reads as TGTGCCAGCAGCTTTAAGAGGGCATCGTCCTACGAGCAGTACTTC.

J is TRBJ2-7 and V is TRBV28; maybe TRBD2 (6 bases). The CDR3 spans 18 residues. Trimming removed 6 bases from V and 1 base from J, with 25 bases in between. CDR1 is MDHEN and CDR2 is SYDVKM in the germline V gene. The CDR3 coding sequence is TGTGCCAGCAGCCCCGGGGGTTGGGGTCGTCGGAATTCCTACGAGCAGTACTTC. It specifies CASSPGGWGRRNSYEQYF.

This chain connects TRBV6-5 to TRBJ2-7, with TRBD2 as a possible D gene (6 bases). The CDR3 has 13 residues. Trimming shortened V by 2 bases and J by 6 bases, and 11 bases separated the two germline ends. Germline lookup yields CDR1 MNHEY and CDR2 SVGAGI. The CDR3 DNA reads TGTGCCAGCAGTTACGGGACTGAAACCGAGCAGTACTTC. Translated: CASSYGTETEQYF.

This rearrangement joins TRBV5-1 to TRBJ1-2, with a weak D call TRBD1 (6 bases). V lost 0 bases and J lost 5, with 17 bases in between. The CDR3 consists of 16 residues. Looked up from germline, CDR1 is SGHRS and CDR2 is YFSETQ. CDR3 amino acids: CASSLATGSNTYGYTF. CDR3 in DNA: TGCGCCAGCAGCTTGGCCACAGGGAGTAATACGTATGGCTACACCTTC. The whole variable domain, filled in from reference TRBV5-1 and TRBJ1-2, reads KAGVTQTPRYLIKTRGQQVTLSCSPISGHRSVSWYQQTPGQGLQFLFEYFSETQRNKGNFPGRFSGRQFSNSRSEMNVSTLELGDSALYLCASSLATGSNTYGYTFGSGTRLTVV.

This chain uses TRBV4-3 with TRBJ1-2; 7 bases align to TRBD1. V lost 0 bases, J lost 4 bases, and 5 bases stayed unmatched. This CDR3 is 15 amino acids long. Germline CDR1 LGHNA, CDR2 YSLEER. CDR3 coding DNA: TGCGCCAGCAGCCAAGATACCGGGACAGTCTATGGCTACACCTTC. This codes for CASSQDTGTVYGYTF.

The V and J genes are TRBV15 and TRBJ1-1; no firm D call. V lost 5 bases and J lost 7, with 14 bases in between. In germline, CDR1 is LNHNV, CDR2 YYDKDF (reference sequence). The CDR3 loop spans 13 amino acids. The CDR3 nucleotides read TGTGCCACCAGCCCCTTCGGGTCCTTTGAAGCTTTCTTT. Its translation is CATSPFGSFEAFF.

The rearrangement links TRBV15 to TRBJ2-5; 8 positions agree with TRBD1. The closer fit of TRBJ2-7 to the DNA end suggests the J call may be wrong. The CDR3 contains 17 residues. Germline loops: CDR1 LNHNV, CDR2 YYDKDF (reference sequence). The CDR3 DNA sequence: TGTGCCACCAGCAGAGATTGGACAGGGACGGACGTTTACGAGCAGTACTTC. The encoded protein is CATSRDWTGTDVYEQYF.

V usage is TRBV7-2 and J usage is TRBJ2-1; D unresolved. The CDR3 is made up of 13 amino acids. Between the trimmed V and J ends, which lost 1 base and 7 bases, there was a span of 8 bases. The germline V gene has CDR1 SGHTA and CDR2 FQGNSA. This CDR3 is CASSLEQLNEQFF. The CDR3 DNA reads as TGTGCCAGCAGCTTAGAACAGCTAAATGAGCAGTTCTTC.

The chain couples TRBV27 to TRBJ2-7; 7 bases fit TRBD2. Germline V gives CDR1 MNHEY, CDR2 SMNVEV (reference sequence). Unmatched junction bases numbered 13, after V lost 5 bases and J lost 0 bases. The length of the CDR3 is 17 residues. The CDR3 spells CASSPPQSAGSSYEQYF. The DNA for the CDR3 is TGTGCCAGCAGTCCCCCCCAATCAGCGGGGAGCTCCTACGAGCAGTACTTC.

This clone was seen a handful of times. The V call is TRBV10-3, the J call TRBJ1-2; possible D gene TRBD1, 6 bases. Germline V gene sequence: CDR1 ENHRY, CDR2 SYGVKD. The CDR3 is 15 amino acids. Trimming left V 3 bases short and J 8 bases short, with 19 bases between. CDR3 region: CAISDHVTGLEGYTF. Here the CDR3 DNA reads TGTGCCATCAGTGACCACGTAACAGGGCTGGAGGGCTACACCTTC.

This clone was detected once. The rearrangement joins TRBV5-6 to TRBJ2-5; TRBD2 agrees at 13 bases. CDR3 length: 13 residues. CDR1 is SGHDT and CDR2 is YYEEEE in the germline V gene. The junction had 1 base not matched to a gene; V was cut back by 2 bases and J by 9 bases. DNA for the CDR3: TGTGCCAGCAGCTTCGGACTAGCGGGAGCCCAGTACTTC. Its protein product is CASSFGLAGAQYF.